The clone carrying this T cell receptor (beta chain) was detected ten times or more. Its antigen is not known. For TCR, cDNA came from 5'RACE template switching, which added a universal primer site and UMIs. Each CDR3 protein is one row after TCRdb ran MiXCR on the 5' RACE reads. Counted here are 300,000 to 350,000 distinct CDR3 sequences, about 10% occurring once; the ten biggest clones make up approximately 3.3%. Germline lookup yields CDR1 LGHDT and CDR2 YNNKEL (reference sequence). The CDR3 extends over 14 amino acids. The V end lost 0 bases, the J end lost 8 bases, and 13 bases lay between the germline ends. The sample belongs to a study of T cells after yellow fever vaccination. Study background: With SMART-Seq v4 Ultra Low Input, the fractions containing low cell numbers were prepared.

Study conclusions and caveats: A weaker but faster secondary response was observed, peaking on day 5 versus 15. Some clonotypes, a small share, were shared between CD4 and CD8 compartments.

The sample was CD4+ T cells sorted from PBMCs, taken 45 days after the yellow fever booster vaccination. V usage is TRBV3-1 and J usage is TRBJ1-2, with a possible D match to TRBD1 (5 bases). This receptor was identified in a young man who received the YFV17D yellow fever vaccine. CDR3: CASSQDQSREGYTF. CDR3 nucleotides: TGTGCCAGCAGCCAAGATCAGTCCAGGGAAGGCTACACCTTC.